In its sample, the clone carrying this TCR beta chain was seen many times. These data come from a study of regulatory T cells in long-lasting Graves disease. According to the study, TCR beta libraries were built with iRepertoire HTBI primers and CDR3-region Arm-PCR. MiXCR was run by TCRdb on the multiplex PCR reads, yielding one entry per CDR3 protein. In the table there are about 470,000 distinct CDR3 sequences, around a fifth of which are singletons. The time point is: persistent/refractory GD, antithyroid drugs over 5 years with positive TRAb. PBMC-extracted RNA yielded the TCR library. This specimen consisted of peripheral blood mononuclear cells (PBMCs), obtained when the disease was refractory, from a patient treated with antithyroid drugs. The sequence was collected from a female donor with Graves disease.

CDR3 nucleotide sequence: TGTGCCAGCAGTTTGACGGGAATGAGCAATCAGCCCCAGCATTTT. Protein: CASSLTGMSNQPQHF. V gene TRBV12-3 or TRBV12-4 combines with J gene TRBJ1-5, with D unresolved. The V end lost 3 bases, the J end lost 1 base, and 10 bases lay between the germline ends. This CDR3 is 15 amino acids long.